This T cell receptor beta chain was documented in a study of regulatory T cells in long-lasting Graves disease. CDR3-region Arm-PCR and iRepertoire HTBI primers produced the TCR beta libraries. TCRdb ran MiXCR on the multiplex PCR reads and lists one entry per CDR3 protein. This table has 400,000 to 500,000 distinct CDR3 sequences, about a sixth appearing once. Regarding time point: newly diagnosed GD, antithyroid drugs for less than 3 months. The TCR library was made from RNA that had been extracted from PBMCs in TRIzol. This sample was also put to use in a study of T cells in Graves' hyperthyroidism and ophthalmopathy. From that second work: The TCR CDR3 first-round RT-PCR relied on the HTBI primer set.

The TCR originated in a woman in her late teens or twenties with Graves disease. This sample comprised peripheral blood mononuclear cells (PBMCs), obtained at new diagnosis, from a patient treated with antithyroid drugs.

CDR3 residues: CASALDRGQAFF. As DNA, the CDR3 is TGCGCCAGCGCGTTGGACAGGGGGCAAGCTTTCTTT. The chain recombines TRBV5-1 with TRBJ1-1, with 11 positions matching TRBD1. Germline V gene lookup returns CDR1 SGHRS and CDR2 YFSETQ. Trimming cost V 7 bases and J 9 bases; bases outside gene matches: 5. The CDR3 loop spans 12 amino acids.